This entry lists 8 T cell receptor beta chains sequenced from one sample in a study of beta chain features in type 1 diabetes. Expressed TCRB transcripts were sequenced because the isolated RNA had all been reverse transcribed beforehand. Data came from immunoSEQ multiplex PCR; TCRdb stores just in-frame clones and leaves some out. Here the sample spans about 620,000 clones, around 15% being singletons. The source material was naive CD4+ T cells from blood. The receptor source for this set is a young man in good health.

This chain links TRBV5-5 with TRBJ2-2; D gene uncertain. Trimming took off 2 bases at V and 8 bases at J, with 10 bases between the two ends. Germline V gives CDR1 SGHKS, CDR2 YYEKEE (reference sequence). The CDR3 is made up of 13 amino acids. CDR3 amino acids: CASSLGAPGELFF. The CDR3 nucleotides read TGTGCCAGCAGCTTAGGCGCACCTGGGGAGCTGTTTTTT.

This clone was counted only a few times. The V gene is TRBV5-1, the J gene TRBJ2-3; 8 bases map to TRBD1. The CDR3 runs 17 residues. After removal of 3 bases from V and 1 base from J, the junction contained 10 bases not matched to a gene. Germline V gene lookup returns CDR1 SGHRS and CDR2 YFSETQ. CDR3 amino acids: CASSYSGTGGRTDTQYF. As DNA, the CDR3 is TGCGCCAGCAGCTACTCCGGAACAGGGGGACGCACAGATACGCAGTATTTT.

This clone has just a few counts. The chain carries TRBV10-2 and TRBJ2-5; the D gene is possibly TRBD1 (6 bases). Gene TRBJ2-7 matches the end of the DNA better, so the J call may be wrong. Germline CDR1 WSHSY, CDR2 SAAADI. The CDR3 spans 12 residues. Written as DNA, the CDR3 is TGCGCCAGCAGGGACAGTCCCTACGAGCAGTACTTC. It is translated as CASRDSPYEQYF.

The chain has TRBV7-2 and TRBJ2-7, with unresolved D. The V gene lost 2 bases and the J gene lost 5 bases, with 16 bases spanning the gap. The CDR3 consists of 15 residues. Germline CDR1 SGHTA, CDR2 FQGNSA. CDR3 loop: CASSLLGHPRDEQYF. For the CDR3, the DNA is TGTGCCAGCAGCTTATTAGGTCACCCTCGGGACGAGCAGTACTTC.

The rearrangement joins TRBV10-3 to TRBJ1-5; D call uncertain. Germline CDR1 reads ENHRY; CDR2 reads SYGVKD. The germline V and J ends were trimmed by 2 bases and 1 base, with 9 bases remaining between them. This CDR3 comprises 15 residues. The CDR3 nucleotides read TGTGCCATCAGTGAGAACTGGCAGAGCAATCAGCCCCAGCATTTT. Translated, it gives CAISENWQSNQPQHF.

This clone was counted only a few times. V gene TRBV20-1 combines with J gene TRBJ2-5; D ambiguous. The germline gives CDR1 DFQATT, CDR2 SNEGSKA (reference sequence). V dropped 7 bases and J dropped 3 bases, with 9 bases sitting between them. The CDR3 runs 11 residues. In nucleotides, the CDR3 is TGCAGTGGAACGGCAGAAGAGACCCAGTACTTC. It specifies CSGTAEETQYF.

The sample holds a few counts of this clone. V and J are TRBV28 and TRBJ2-1; 10 bases map to TRBD2. CDR1 MDHEN and CDR2 SYDVKM come from the germline V gene. CDR3 length equals 15 residues. V shed 3 bases, J shed 8 bases, and the junction held 7 bases outside the gene matches. CDR3 DNA sequence: TGTGCCAGCAGTTTTACAGCGGGAGGGCCGGATGAGCAGTTCTTC. Residues: CASSFTAGGPDEQFF. Using reference TRBV28 and TRBJ2-1 for the parts outside the CDR3, the full variable domain is DVKVTQSSRYLVKRTGEKVFLECVQDMDHENMFWYRQDPGLGLRLIYFSYDVKMKEKGDIPEGYSVSREKKERFSLILESASTNQTSMYLCASSFTAGGPDEQFFGPGTRLTVL.

V and J are TRBV7-9 and TRBJ2-4; tentative D call: TRBD1 (6 bases). Germline V gene lookup returns CDR1 SEHNR and CDR2 FQNEAQ (reference sequence). The CDR3 covers 16 residues. The V end was cut by 5 bases, the J end by 0 bases, with 14 bases between. The chain's CDR3 is CASSVYRVLAKNIQYF. The CDR3 DNA follows: TGTGCCAGCAGCGTATACAGGGTGTTAGCCAAAAACATTCAGTACTTC.